This T cell receptor beta chain appears in the sequencing data of a study of T cell repertoires in cytomegalovirus infection. TCRdb redid the calling of the reads with MiXCR, one entry per CDR3 protein. This sample has 800,000 to 950,000 distinct CDR3 sequences, with about 33% found just once. Germline V gene data show CDR1 as SGHVS and CDR2 as FNYEAQ. This CDR3 has 16 residues. Worth noting for this clonotype: Its antigen is still unknown. A much bigger clone sits one base away, suggesting this may be a read error.

The sequencing used cultured CD8+ T cells from PBMCs, collected from culture after CMV antigen stimulation. V usage is TRBV7-6 and J usage is TRBJ2-6, with D perhaps TRBD1 or TRBD2 (5 bases each). The clonotype comes from a human donor in good health (CMV status not recorded). Some clones in this sample may be carry-over from other donors' samples. CDR3 coding DNA: TGTGTCAGCAGCTTAGATGGGGGCTCTGGGGCCAACGTCCTGACTTTC. Encoded protein: CVSSLDGGSGANVLTF.